This T cell receptor beta chain was profiled in a study of blood T cell repertoires in COVID-19. Study details: Collection of acute and convalescent COVID-19 samples took place in the United States, Italy and Spain. PBMCs, B-cell-depleted T cells, or T cells were the source of the cDNA or gDNA that made up the material.

Germline CDR1 reads SGHTA; CDR2 reads FQGNSA. Trimming shortened V by 5 bases and J by 0 bases, and 17 bases separated the two germline ends. The CDR3 contains 17 residues. Study processing details: Researchers report that nucleated cell counts were estimated from reference gene primer amplification. Assay: immunoSEQ multiplex PCR; the TCRdb copy retains only in-frame clones and omits some. That table furnishes V, J and clone size, whereas the DNA furnished D and trimming. Altogether approximately 140,000 clones are present, roughly 84% being singletons, with the ten largest covering around 35%. The sequencing input was peripheral blood. The chain is built from TRBV7-2 and TRBJ1-3, with D hard to call. This clonotype originated in a human donor in a cohort sampled during active COVID-19. The CDR3 here is CASSRTASGYSGNTIYF. CDR3 coding DNA: TGTGCCAGCAGCCGCACCGCAAGCGGGTACTCTGGAAACACCATATATTTT.